Listed here are 7 T cell receptor beta chains from one sample, sequenced in a study of blood T cells in healthy people across ages. The use of a sample-barcoded 5' primer and a J-beta primer mix characterized a second PCR of roughly 7 to 11 cycles. TCRdb fed the 5' RACE reads into MiXCR, producing one record per CDR3 protein. The data hold around 1,000,000 distinct CDR3 sequences, with 35% to 40% observed a single time. Sequencing was performed on blood. Receptors were obtained from a man aged 18 to 29 in good health.

The sample holds a few counts of this clonotype. This chain joins TRBV7-9 and TRBJ1-6; D gene unclear. Per germline, CDR1 SEHNR and CDR2 FQNEAQ (reference sequence). V was pared by 4 bases and J by 8 bases, with 9 bases between. The CDR3 is 13 residues long. CDR3 sequence: CASSYGGDSPLHF. The CDR3, as DNA: TGTGCCAGCAGCTACGGTGGGGATTCACCCCTCCACTTT.

In its sample, this clonotype was seen a few times. The chain has TRBV10-3 and TRBJ2-3; D gene uncertain. The CDR3 extends over 14 amino acids. Trimming left V 3 bases short and J 0 bases short, with 7 bases between. The germline V gene encodes CDR1 ENHRY and CDR2 SYGVKD. Written as DNA, the CDR3 is TGTGCCATCAGTGATAAAGCTAGCACAGATACGCAGTATTTT. Its protein product is CAISDKASTDTQYF.

The genes are TRBV12-3 or TRBV12-4 and TRBJ1-6; D uncertain. This CDR3 has 15 residues. Trimming left V 2 bases short and J 2 bases short, with 7 bases between. CDR3 sequence (DNA): TGTGCCAGCAGTTTAAGTCACGCCTATAATTCACCCCTCCACTTT. Translated: CASSLSHAYNSPLHF.

This clonotype occurred a few times. This chain uses TRBV2 with TRBJ1-5, with 11 nucleotides matching TRBD1. Germline V gives CDR1 SNHLY, CDR2 FYNNEI. V was clipped by 4 bases and J by 7 bases; unmatched bases: 6. This CDR3 has 15 amino acids. The DNA of the CDR3 is TGTGCCAGCAGTGTTACCGGGACAGGGGGACAGCCCCAGCATTTT. It translates to CASSVTGTGGQPQHF.

This sequence joins TRBV19 and TRBJ1-2, with D perhaps TRBD1 (5 bases). The germline V gene has CDR1 LNHDA and CDR2 SQIVND (reference sequence). Trimming shortened V by 2 bases and J by 6 bases, and 16 bases separated the two germline ends. The CDR3 is 15 residues long. CDR3 DNA: TGTGCCAGTAGTATATCAGCACAGTCAGGGCATGGCTACACCTTC. Its protein product is CASSISAQSGHGYTF.

The V and J genes are TRBV20-1 and TRBJ1-2; weak D call: TRBD1 (6 bases). Looked up from germline, CDR1 is DFQATT and CDR2 is SNEGSKA (reference sequence). V lost 6 bases and J 2 bases, leaving 13 bases between the germline ends. This CDR3 is built from 13 residues. CDR3 DNA sequence: TGCAGTGCCCCCATGGGGGGCAACTATGGCTACACCTTC. Translation: CSAPMGGNYGYTF.

The rearrangement uses TRBV20-1 and TRBJ2-3; D is ambiguous. Germline V gene data show CDR1 as DFQATT and CDR2 as SNEGSKA (reference sequence). Trimming shortened V by 0 bases and J by 2 bases, and 9 bases separated the two germline ends. The CDR3 contains 14 residues. CDR3 sequence: CSARDRKATDTQYF. In DNA, the CDR3 is TGCAGTGCTAGAGATCGGAAGGCCACAGATACGCAGTATTTT.